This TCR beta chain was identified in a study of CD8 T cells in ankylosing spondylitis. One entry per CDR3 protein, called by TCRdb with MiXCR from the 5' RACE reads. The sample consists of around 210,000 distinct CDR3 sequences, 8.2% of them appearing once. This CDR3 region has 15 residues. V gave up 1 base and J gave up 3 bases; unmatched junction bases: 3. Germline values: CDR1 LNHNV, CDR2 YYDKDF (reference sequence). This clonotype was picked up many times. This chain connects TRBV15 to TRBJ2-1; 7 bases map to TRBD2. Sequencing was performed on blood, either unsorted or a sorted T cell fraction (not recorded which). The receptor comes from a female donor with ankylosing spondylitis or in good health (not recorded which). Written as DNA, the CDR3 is TGTGCCACCAGCAGAGGAGCGGGGTTCTACAATGAGCAGTTCTTC. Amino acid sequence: CATSRGAGFYNEQFF.